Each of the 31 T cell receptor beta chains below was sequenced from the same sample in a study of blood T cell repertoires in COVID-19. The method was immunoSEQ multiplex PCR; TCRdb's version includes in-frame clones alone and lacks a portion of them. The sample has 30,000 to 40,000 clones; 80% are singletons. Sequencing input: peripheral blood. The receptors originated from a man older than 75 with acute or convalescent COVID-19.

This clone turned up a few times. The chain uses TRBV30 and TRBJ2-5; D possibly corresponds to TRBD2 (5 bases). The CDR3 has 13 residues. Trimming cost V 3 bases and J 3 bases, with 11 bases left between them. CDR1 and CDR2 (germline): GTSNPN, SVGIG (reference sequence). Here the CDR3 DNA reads TGTGCCTGGAGCGGAGGATACAAAGAGACCCAGTACTTC. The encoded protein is CAWSGGYKETQYF.

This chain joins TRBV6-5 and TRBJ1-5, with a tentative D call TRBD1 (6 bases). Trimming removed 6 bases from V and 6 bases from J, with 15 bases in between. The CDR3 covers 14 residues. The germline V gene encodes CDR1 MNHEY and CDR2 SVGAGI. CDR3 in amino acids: CASRHRENGQPQHF. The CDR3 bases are TGTGCCAGCAGGCACAGGGAAAATGGTCAGCCCCAGCATTTT.

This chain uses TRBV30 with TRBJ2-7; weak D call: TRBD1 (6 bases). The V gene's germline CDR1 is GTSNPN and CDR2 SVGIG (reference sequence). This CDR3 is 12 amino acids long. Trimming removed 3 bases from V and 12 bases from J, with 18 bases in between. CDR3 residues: CAWSPLGGRGYF. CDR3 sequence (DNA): TGTGCCTGGAGCCCCCTGGGCGGCAGGGGGTACTTC. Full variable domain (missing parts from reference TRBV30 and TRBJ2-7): SQTIHQWPATLVQPVGSPLSLECTVEGTSNPNLYWYRQAAGRGLQLLFYSVGIGQISSEVPQNLSASRPQDRQFILSSKKLLLSDSGFYLCAWSPLGGRGYFGPGTRLTVT.

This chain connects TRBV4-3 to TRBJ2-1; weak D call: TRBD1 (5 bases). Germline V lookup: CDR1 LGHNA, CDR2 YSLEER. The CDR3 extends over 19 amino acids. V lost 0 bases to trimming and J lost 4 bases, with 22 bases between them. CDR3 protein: CASSQDIPRVGLGYNEQFF. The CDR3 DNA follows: TGCGCCAGCAGCCAAGACATACCCAGGGTGGGCCTGGGGTACAATGAGCAGTTCTTC.

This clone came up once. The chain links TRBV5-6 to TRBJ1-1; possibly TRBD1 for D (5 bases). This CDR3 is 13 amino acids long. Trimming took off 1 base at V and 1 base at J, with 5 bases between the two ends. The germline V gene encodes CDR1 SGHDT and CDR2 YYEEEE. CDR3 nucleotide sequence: TGTGCCAGCAGCTTGAGGGGGAACACTGAAGCTTTCTTT. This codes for CASSLRGNTEAFF.

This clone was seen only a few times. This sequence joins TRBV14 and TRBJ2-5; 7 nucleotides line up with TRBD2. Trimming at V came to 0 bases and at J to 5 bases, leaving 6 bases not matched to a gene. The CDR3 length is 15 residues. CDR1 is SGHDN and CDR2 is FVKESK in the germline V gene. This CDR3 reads CASSQELGRGETQYF. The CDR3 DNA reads TGTGCCAGCAGCCAAGAGCTTGGGCGGGGGGAGACCCAGTACTTC.

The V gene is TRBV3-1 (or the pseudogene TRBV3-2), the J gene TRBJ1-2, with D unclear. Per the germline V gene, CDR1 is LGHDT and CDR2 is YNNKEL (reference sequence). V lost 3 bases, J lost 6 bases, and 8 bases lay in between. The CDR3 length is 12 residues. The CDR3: CASSQARDGYTF. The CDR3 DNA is TGTGCCAGCAGCCAGGCCCGGGATGGCTACACCTTC.

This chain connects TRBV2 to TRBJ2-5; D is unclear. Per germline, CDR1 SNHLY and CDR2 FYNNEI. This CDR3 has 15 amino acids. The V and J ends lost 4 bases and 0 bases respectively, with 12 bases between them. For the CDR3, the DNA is TGTGCCAGCAGTGGGATGTCCGGGTACCAAGAGACCCAGTACTTC. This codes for CASSGMSGYQETQYF. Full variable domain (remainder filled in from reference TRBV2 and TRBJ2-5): EPEVTQTPSHQVTQMGQEVILRCVPISNHLYFYWYRQILGQKVEFLVSFYNNEISEKSEIFDDQFSVERPDGSNFTLKIRSTKLEDSAMYFCASSGMSGYQETQYFGPGTRLLVL.

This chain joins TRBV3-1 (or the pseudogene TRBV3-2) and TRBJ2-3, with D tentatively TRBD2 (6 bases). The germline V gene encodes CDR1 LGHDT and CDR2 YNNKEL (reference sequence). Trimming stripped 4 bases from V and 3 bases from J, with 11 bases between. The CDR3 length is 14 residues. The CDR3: CASSRDGTTDTQYF. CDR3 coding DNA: TGTGCCAGCAGCCGAGACGGGACTACAGATACGCAGTATTTT.

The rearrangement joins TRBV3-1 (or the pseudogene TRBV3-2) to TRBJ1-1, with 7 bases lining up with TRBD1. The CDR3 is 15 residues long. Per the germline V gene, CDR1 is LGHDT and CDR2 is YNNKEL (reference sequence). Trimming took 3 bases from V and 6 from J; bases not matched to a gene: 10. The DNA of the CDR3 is TGTGCCAGCAGCCACAGACAGGGTTTTATCGCTGAAGCTTTCTTT. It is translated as CASSHRQGFIAEAFF.

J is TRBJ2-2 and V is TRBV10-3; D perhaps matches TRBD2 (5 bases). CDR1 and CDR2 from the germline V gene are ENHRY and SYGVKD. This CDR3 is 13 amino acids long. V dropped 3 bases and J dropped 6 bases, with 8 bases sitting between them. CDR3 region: CAISEREPGELFF. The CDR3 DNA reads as TGTGCCATCAGTGAACGGGAACCCGGGGAGCTGTTTTTT.

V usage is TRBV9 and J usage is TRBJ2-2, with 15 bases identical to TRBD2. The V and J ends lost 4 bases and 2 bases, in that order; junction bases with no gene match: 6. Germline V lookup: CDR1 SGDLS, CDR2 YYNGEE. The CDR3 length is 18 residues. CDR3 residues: CASSIPGLAGGNTGELFF. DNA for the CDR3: TGTGCCAGCAGCATTCCGGGACTAGCGGGAGGAAACACCGGGGAGCTGTTTTTT.

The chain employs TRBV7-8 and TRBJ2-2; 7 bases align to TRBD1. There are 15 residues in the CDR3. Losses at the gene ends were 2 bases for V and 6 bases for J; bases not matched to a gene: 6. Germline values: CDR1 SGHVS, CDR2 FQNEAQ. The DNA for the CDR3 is TGTGCCAGCAGCTTAAGCAGGGGGAGCGCCGGGGAGCTGTTTTTT. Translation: CASSLSRGSAGELFF.

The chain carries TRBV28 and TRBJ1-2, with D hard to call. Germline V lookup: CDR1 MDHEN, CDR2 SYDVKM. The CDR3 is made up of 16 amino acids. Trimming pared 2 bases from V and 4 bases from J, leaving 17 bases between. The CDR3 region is CASSLRFSPPGYGYTF. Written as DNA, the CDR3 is TGTGCCAGCAGTTTAAGGTTCTCACCCCCAGGCTATGGCTACACCTTC.

The CDR3 coding sequence is TGCGCCAGCAGCTTGATACAGGGGGGTCCAGAGACCCAGTACTTC. Protein product: CASSLIQGGPETQYF. This rearrangement joins TRBV5-1 to TRBJ2-5; TRBD1 matches at 8 bases. The J segment lost 4 bases and the V segment lost 1 base, leaving 6 bases of the junction unmatched. The germline CDR1 and CDR2 sequences are SGHRS and YFSETQ. The CDR3 extends over 15 amino acids.

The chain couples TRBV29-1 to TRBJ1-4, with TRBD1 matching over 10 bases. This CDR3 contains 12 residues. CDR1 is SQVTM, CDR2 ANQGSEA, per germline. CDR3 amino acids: CSGQGANEKLFF. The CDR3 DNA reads TGCAGTGGACAGGGGGCTAATGAAAAACTGTTTTTT.

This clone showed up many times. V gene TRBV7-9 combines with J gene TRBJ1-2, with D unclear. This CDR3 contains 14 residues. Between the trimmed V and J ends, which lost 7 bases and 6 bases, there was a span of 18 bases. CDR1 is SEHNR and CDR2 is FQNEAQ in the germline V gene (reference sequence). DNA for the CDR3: TGTGCCAGCACCTTTATAGGCTCGAGGGATGGCTACACCTTC. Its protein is CASTFIGSRDGYTF.

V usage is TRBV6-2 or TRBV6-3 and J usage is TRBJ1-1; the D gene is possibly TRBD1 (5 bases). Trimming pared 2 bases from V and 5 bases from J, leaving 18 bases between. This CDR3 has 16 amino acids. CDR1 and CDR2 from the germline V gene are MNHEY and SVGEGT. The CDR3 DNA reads TGTGCCAGCAGTTACACCCCGGGGGTGATGCGGACTGAAGCTTTCTTT. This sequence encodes CASSYTPGVMRTEAFF.

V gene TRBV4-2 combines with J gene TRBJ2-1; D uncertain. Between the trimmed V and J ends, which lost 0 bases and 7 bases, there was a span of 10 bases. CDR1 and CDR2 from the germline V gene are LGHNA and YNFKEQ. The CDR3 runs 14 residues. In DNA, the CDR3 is TGTGCCAGCAGCCAAGATCTCTCACTGAATGAGCAGTTCTTC. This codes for CASSQDLSLNEQFF.

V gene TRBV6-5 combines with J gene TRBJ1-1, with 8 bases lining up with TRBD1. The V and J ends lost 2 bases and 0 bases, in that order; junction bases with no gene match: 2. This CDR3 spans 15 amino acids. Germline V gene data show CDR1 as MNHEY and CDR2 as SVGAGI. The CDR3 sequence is CASSYGTGVNTEAFF. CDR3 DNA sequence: TGTGCCAGCAGTTACGGGACAGGAGTGAACACTGAAGCTTTCTTT.

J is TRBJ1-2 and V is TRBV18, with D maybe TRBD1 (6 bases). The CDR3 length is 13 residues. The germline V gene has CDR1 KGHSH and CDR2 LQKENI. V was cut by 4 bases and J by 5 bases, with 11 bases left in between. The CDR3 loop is CASSLNRDYGYTF. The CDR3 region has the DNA TGTGCCAGCTCACTGAACAGGGATTATGGCTACACCTTC.

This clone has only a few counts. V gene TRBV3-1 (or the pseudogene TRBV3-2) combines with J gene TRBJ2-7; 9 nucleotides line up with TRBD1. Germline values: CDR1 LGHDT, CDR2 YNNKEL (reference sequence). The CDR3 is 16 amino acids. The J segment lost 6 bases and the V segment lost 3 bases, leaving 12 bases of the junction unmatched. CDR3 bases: TGTGCCAGCAGCCACGGAGCGGGACAGGGAAGGGGCGAGCAGTACTTC. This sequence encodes CASSHGAGQGRGEQYF.

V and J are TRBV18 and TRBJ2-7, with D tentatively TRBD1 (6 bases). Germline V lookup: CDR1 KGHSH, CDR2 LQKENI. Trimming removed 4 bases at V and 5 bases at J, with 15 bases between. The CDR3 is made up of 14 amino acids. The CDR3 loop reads CASSRSRGSDEQYF. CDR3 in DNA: TGTGCCAGCTCACGGAGCAGGGGATCTGACGAGCAGTACTTC. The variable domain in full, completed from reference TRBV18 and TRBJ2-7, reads NAGVMQNPRHLVRRRGQEARLRCSPMKGHSHVYWYRQLPEEGLKFMVYLQKENIIDESGMPKERFSAEFPKEGPSILRIQQVVRGDSAAYFCASSRSRGSDEQYFGPGTRLTVT.

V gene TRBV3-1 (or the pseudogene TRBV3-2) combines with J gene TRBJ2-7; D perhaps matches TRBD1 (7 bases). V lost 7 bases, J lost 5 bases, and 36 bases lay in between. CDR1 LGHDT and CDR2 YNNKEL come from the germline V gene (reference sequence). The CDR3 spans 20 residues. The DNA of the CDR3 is TGTGCCAGCACCCTCGGGACTCCCGGGGACAGAGTTTTTTGGAGGGACGAGCAGTACTTC. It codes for CASTLGTPGDRVFWRDEQYF.

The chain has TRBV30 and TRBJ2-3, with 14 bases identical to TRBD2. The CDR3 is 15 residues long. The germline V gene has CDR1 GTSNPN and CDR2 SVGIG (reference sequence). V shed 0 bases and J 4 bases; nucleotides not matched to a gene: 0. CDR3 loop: CAWSVTSGRADTQYF. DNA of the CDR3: TGTGCCTGGAGTGTGACTAGCGGGAGGGCAGATACGCAGTATTTT.

Here the CDR3 DNA reads TGTGCCAGCTCAACGGTTAGCGGGAGCTCCTACAATGAGCAGTTCTTC. It codes for CASSTVSGSSYNEQFF. The chain is built from TRBV18 and TRBJ2-1; 9 bases align to TRBD2. CDR3 length equals 16 residues. Germline V gives CDR1 KGHSH, CDR2 LQKENI. V was pared by 5 bases and J by 0 bases, with 5 bases of the junction left unmatched.

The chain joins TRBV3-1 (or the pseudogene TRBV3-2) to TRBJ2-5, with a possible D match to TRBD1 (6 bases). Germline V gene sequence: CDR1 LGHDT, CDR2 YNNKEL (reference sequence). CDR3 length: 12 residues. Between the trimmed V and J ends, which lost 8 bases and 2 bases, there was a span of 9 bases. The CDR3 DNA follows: TGTGCCAGCCTGGACAGACAAGAGACCCAGTACTTC. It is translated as CASLDRQETQYF.

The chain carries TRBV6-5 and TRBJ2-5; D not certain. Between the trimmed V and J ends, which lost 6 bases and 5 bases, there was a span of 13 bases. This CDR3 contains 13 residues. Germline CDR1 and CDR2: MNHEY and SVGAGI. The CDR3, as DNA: TGTGCCAGCAGAACAGTAGTTGGGGAGACCCAGTACTTC. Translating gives CASRTVVGETQYF.

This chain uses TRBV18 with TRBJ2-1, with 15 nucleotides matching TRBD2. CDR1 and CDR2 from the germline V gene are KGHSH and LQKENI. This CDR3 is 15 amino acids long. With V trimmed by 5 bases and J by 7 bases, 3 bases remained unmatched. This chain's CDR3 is CASSSGTSGRNEQFF. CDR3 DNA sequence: TGTGCCAGCTCATCCGGGACTAGCGGGAGGAATGAGCAGTTCTTC.

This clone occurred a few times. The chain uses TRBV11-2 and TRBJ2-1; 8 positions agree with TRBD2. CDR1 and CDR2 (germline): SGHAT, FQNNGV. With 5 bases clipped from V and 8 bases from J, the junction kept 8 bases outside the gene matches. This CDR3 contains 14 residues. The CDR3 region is CASSTRGGSDEQFF. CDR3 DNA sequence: TGTGCCAGCAGCACCCGGGGGGGTTCCGATGAGCAGTTCTTC.

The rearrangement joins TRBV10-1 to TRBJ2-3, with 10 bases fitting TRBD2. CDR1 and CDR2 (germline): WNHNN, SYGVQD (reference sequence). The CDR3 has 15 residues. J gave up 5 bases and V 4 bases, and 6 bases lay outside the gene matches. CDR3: CASSASGRVEDTQYF. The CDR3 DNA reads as TGCGCCAGCAGTGCCAGCGGGAGGGTCGAAGATACGCAGTATTTT.